These 12 T cell receptor beta chains share one sample of origin, sequenced in a study of OX40 agonist ivuxolimab in advanced cancers. Clones were read by immunoSEQ multiplex PCR, and TCRdb kept only the in-frame ones, dropping some. This sample has about 93,000 clones; 92% occur once, and the top ten carry roughly 0.5%. The sample consisted of CD4+ or CD8+ T cells sorted from blood, taken in a trial of the OX40 agonist ivuxolimab. The source is an adult with an advanced solid tumor such as melanoma, head and neck, liver or kidney cancer.

This rearrangement joins TRBV6-1 to TRBJ1-1; perhaps TRBD1 as D (5 bases). V was clipped by 4 bases and J by 10 bases, with 16 bases between them. Germline values: CDR1 MNHNS, CDR2 SASEGT. The CDR3 totals 13 residues. CDR3 nucleotide sequence: TGTGCCAGCAGTGCTGACAGCGTAGGATCAGCTTTCTTT. It encodes CASSADSVGSAFF.

This rearrangement joins TRBV6-1 to TRBJ1-1, with TRBD1 identical over 7 bases. The CDR3 consists of 14 residues. Unmatched junction bases numbered 6, after V lost 6 bases and J lost 2 bases. Per germline, CDR1 MNHNS and CDR2 SASEGT. CDR3 nucleotide sequence: TGTGCCAGCAGATCCGACAGGGCAAACACTGAAGCTTTCTTT. This codes for CASRSDRANTEAFF.

The chain recombines TRBV11-2 with TRBJ1-3, with D maybe TRBD1 (5 bases). Germline CDR1 reads SGHAT; CDR2 reads FQNNGV. Trimming took 6 bases from V and 2 from J, leaving 11 bases between them. The CDR3 spans 14 residues. In nucleotides, the CDR3 is TGTGCCAGCAGTGGATGGGGGACTGGAAACACCATATATTTT. Encoded protein: CASSGWGTGNTIYF.

The CDR3: CASSLLQVGAGSYEQYF. As DNA, the CDR3 is TGTGCCAGCAGCTTACTACAGGTGGGGGCTGGCTCCTACGAGCAGTACTTC. This sequence joins TRBV7-8 and TRBJ2-7; possible D gene TRBD1, 6 bases. Germline lookup yields CDR1 SGHVS and CDR2 FQNEAQ. V was cut by 2 bases and J by 0 bases, with 17 bases left in between. The CDR3 covers 17 residues.

The V call is TRBV20-1, the J call TRBJ1-2; D is uncertain. Germline CDR1 DFQATT, CDR2 SNEGSKA (reference sequence). Trimming stripped 6 bases from V and 4 bases from J, with 9 bases between. This CDR3 comprises 11 residues. The CDR3 loop reads CSAPVGYGYTF. The CDR3 DNA sequence: TGCAGTGCCCCGGTTGGCTATGGCTACACCTTC.

This chain links TRBV6-1 with TRBJ1-5, with D possibly TRBD1 on 5 matching bases. V lost 3 bases and J 1 base, leaving 10 bases between the germline ends. CDR3 length: 15 amino acids. Per germline, CDR1 MNHNS and CDR2 SASEGT. The CDR3 DNA sequence: TGTGCCAGCAGTGATGCAGGGCGAAGCAATCAGCCCCAGCATTTT. It specifies CASSDAGRSNQPQHF.

The genes are TRBV6-5 and TRBJ2-7; D is unclear. This CDR3 comprises 13 residues. Trimming took off 6 bases at V and 5 bases at J, with 14 bases between the two ends. From germline, CDR1 is MNHEY and CDR2 SVGAGI. CDR3 sequence reads: CASSPLPGDEQYF. Written as DNA, the CDR3 is TGTGCCAGCAGCCCTCTCCCAGGAGACGAGCAGTACTTC.

The chain is built from TRBV27 and TRBJ1-5, with D uncertain. Looked up from germline, CDR1 is MNHEY and CDR2 is SMNVEV (reference sequence). The V and J ends lost 3 bases and 3 bases respectively, with 6 bases between them. There are 13 residues in the CDR3. This CDR3 reads CASSFQYNQPQHF. Here the CDR3 DNA reads TGTGCCAGCAGTTTCCAGTACAATCAGCCCCAGCATTTT.

This rearrangement joins TRBV4-2 to TRBJ1-2, with 7 bases identical to TRBD1. The CDR3 has 13 amino acids. Germline lookup yields CDR1 LGHNA and CDR2 YNFKEQ. Trimming took 4 bases from V and 3 from J; bases not matched to a gene: 2. CDR3 region: CASSRGTDYGYTF. In nucleotides, the CDR3 is TGTGCCAGCAGCCGGGGGACAGACTATGGCTACACCTTC.

The chain links TRBV29-1 to TRBJ2-1; TRBD2 agrees at 11 bases. Looked up from germline, CDR1 is SQVTM and CDR2 is ANQGSEA. V trimming: 6 bases; J trimming: 2 bases; junction bases outside the gene matches: 3. CDR3 size: 14 residues. CDR3 residues: CSVGLAGAYNEQFF. The CDR3 nucleotides read TGCAGCGTCGGACTAGCGGGCGCCTACAATGAGCAGTTCTTC.

The V gene is TRBV5-1, the J gene TRBJ2-5, with 9 nucleotides matching TRBD1. V lost 4 bases and J lost 0; bases outside the gene matches: 7. The V gene's germline CDR1 is SGHRS and CDR2 YFSETQ. This CDR3 has 16 residues. This chain's CDR3 is CASSPTRDRDQETQYF. The CDR3 coding sequence is TGCGCCAGCAGCCCCACCCGGGACAGGGACCAAGAGACCCAGTACTTC.

The V gene is TRBV30, the J gene TRBJ2-1; unclear D gene. V was clipped by 1 base and J by 8 bases, with 6 bases between them. The CDR3 extends over 11 amino acids. CDR1 is GTSNPN, CDR2 SVGIG, per germline (reference sequence). CDR3 loop: CAWSARYEQFF. Written as DNA, the CDR3 is TGTGCCTGGAGTGCCCGATATGAGCAGTTCTTC.